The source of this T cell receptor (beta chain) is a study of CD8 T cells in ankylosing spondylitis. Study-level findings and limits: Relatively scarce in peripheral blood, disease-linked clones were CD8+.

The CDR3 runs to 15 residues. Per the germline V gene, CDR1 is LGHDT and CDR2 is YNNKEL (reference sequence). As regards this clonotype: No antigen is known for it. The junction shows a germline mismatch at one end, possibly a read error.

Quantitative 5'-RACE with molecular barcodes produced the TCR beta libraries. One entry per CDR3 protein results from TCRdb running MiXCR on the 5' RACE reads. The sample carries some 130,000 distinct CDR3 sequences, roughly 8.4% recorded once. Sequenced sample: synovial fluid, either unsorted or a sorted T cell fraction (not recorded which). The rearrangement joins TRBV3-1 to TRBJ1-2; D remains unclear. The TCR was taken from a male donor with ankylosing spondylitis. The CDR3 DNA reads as TGTGCCAGCTGCCAAGGCGTGGGTGCGAACTATGGCTACACCTTC. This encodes CASCQGVGANYGYTF.